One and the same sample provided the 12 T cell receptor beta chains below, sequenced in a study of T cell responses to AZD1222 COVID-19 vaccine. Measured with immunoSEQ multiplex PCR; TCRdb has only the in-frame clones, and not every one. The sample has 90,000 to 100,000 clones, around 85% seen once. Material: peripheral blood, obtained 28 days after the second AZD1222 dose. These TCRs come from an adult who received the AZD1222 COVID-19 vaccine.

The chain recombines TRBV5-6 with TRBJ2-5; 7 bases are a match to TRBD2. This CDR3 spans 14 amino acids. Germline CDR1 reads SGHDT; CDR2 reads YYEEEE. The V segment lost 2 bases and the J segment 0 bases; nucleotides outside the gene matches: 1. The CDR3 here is CASSLGTNQETQYF. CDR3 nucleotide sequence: TGTGCCAGCAGCTTAGGGACTAACCAAGAGACCCAGTACTTC.

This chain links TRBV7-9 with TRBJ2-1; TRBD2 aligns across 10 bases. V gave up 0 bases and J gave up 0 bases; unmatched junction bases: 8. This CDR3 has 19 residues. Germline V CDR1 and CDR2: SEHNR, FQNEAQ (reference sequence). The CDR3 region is CASSLARTSGRFSYNEQFF. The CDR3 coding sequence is TGTGCCAGCAGCTTAGCCAGGACTAGCGGTAGGTTCTCCTACAATGAGCAGTTCTTC.

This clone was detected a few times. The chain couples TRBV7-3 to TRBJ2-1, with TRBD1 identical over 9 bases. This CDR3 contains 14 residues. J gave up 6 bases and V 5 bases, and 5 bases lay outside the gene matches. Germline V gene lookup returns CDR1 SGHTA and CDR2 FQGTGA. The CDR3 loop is CASSLQGATNEQFF. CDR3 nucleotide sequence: TGTGCCAGCAGCCTACAGGGGGCTACCAATGAGCAGTTCTTC.

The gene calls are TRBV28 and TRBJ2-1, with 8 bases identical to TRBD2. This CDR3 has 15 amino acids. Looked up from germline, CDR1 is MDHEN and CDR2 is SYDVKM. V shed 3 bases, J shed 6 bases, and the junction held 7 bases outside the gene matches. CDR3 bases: TGTGCCAGCAGTTTCGGAGCGGGAGTCCTCAATGAGCAGTTCTTC. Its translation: CASSFGAGVLNEQFF.

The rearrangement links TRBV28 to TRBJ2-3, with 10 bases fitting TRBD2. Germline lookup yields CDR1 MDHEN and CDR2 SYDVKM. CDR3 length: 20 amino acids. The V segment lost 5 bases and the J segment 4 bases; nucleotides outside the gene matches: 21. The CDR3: CASSEGWGLAGARPADTQYF. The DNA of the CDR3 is TGTGCCAGCAGTGAGGGGTGGGGGCTAGCGGGGGCACGCCCGGCAGATACGCAGTATTTT.

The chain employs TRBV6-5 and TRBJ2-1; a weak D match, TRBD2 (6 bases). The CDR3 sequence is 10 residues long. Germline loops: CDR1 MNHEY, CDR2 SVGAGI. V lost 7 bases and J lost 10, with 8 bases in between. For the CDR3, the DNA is TGTGCCAGCATGCGGGGAGAGCAGTTCTTC. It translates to CASMRGEQFF.

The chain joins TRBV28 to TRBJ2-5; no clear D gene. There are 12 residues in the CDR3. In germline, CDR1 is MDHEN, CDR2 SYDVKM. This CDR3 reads CGSYGTGETQYF. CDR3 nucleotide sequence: TGTGGGTCATACGGTACCGGGGAGACCCAGTACTTC.

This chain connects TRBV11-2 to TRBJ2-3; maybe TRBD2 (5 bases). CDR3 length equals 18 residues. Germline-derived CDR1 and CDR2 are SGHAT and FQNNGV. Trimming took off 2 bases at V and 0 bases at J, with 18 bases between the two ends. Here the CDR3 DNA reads TGTGCCAGCAGCTTAATAGGACTGACGGTGGCTAGCACAGATACGCAGTATTTT. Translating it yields CASSLIGLTVASTDTQYF.

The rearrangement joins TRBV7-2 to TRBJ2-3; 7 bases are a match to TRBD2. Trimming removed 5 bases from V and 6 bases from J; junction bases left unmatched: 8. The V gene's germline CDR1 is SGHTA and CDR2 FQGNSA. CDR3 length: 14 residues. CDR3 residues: CASSPSDGGDTQYF. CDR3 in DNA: TGTGCCAGCAGCCCTTCCGACGGGGGGGATACGCAGTATTTT.

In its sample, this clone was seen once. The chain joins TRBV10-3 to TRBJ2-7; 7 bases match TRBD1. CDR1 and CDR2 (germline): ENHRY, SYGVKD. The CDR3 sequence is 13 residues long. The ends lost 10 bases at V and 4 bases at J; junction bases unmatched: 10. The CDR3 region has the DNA TGTGCCACGACCGGGACAGACTCATACGAGCAGTACTTC. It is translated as CATTGTDSYEQYF.

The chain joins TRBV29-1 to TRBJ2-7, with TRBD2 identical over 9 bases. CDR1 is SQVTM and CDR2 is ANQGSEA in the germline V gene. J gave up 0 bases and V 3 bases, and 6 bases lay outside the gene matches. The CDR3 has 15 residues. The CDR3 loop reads CSVDFSGGRSYEQYF. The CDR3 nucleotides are TGCAGCGTTGACTTTAGCGGGGGCCGCTCCTACGAGCAGTACTTC.

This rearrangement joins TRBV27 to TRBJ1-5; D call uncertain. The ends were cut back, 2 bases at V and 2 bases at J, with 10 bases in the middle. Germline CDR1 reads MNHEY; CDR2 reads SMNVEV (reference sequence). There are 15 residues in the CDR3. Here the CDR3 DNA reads TGTGCCAGCAGTTTAAGCCTCCTGGGCAATCAGCCCCAGCATTTT. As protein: CASSLSLLGNQPQHF.